The following is a T cell receptor beta chain sequence with its context. This sample was taken from a study of blood T cell repertoires in COVID-19. Study context: T cells, B-cell-depleted T cells, or PBMCs provided the cDNA or gDNA that served as material.

CDR3 length: 17 amino acids. The germline V gene encodes CDR1 LNHDA and CDR2 SQIVND (reference sequence). Trimming removed 6 bases from V and 1 base from J; junction bases left unmatched: 12. Authors' analysis steps: It was from reference gene primer amplification that nucleated cell counts were estimated. Repertoires were generated with immunoSEQ multiplex PCR, while TCRdb's copy carries only in-frame clones and drops some. V and J calls plus clone size are reproduced from that table; the DNA served to infer D and trimming. The sample shows 200,000 to 250,000 clones, 86% of them seen only once. Participant ages covered roughly 18 to 89 years across around 25 US areas. Each exposed participant met a COVID-19 case in the 2 weeks preceding study entry.

The sequence was collected from a woman younger than 45 who had been exposed to COVID-19. The sequenced sample was PBMCs or T cells enriched from blood (not recorded which). The V and J genes are TRBV19 and TRBJ1-5; 7 positions agree with TRBD1. CDR3 region: CASRPPLQGWSNQPQHF. Written as DNA, the CDR3 is TGTGCCAGTAGACCCCCCTTACAGGGGTGGAGCAATCAGCCCCAGCATTTT.